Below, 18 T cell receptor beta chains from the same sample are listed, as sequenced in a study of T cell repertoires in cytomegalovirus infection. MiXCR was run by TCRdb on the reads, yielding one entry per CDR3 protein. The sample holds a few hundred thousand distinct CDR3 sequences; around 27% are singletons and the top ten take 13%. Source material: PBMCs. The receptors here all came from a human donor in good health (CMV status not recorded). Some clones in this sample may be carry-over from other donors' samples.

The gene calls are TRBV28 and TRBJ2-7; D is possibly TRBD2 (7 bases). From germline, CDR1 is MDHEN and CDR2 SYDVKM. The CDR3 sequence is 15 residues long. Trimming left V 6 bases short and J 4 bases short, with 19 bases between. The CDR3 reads CASRPILGGEYEQYF. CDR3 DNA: TGTGCCAGCAGGCCTATCTTAGGGGGGGAATACGAGCAGTACTTC.

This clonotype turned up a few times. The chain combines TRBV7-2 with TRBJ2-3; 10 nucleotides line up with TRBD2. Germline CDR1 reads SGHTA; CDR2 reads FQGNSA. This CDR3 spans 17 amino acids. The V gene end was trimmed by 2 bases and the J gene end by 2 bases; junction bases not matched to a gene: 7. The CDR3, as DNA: TGTGCCAGCAGCTTAATGCGCCTAGCGGGAGCCACAGATACGCAGTATTTT. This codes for CASSLMRLAGATDTQYF.

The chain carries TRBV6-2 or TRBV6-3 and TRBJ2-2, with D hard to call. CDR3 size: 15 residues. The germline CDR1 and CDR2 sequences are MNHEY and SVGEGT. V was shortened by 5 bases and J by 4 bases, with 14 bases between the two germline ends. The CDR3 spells CASSPTSASTGELFF. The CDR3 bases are TGTGCCAGCAGTCCGACAAGCGCCTCCACCGGGGAGCTGTTTTTT.

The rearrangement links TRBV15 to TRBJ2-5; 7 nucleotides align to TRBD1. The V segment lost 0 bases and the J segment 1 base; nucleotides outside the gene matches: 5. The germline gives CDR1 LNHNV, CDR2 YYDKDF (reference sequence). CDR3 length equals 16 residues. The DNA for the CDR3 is TGTGCCACCAGCAGAGATGGACAGGCATTCCAAGAGACCCAGTACTTC. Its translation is CATSRDGQAFQETQYF.

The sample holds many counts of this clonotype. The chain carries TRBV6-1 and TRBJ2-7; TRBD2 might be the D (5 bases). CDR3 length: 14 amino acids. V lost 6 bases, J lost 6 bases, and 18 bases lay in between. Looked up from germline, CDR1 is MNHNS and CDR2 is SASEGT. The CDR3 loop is CASRDDYLNGEQYV. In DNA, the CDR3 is TGTGCCAGCAGAGACGACTACCTTAACGGCGAGCAGTACGTC.

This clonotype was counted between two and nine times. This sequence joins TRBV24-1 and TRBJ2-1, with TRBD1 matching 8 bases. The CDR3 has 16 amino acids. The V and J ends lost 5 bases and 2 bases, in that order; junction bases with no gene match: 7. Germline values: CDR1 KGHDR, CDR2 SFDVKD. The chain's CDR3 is CATSVLSTGAYNEQFF. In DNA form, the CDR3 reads TGTGCCACCAGTGTCCTTTCGACAGGGGCCTACAATGAGCAGTTCTTC.

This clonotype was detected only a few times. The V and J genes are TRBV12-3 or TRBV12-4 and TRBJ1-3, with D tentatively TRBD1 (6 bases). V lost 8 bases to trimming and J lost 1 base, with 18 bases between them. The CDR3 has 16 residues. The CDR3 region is CASEYRTGISGNTIYF. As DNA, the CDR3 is TGTGCCAGCGAGTACAGAACAGGGATATCTGGAAACACCATATATTTT.

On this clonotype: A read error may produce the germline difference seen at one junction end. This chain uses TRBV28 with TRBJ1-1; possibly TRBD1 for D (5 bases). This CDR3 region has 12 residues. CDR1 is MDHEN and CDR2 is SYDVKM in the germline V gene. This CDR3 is CASTLMDTVAFF. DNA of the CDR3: TGTGCCAGCACCCTAATGGACACTGTAGCTTTCTTT.

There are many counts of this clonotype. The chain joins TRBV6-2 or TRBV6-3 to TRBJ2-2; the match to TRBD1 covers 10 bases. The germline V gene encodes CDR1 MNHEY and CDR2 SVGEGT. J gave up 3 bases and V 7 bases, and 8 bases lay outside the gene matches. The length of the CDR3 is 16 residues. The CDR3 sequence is CASTSAGTGDTGELFF. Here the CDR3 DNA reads TGTGCCAGCACCTCTGCCGGGACAGGGGACACCGGGGAGCTGTTTTTT.

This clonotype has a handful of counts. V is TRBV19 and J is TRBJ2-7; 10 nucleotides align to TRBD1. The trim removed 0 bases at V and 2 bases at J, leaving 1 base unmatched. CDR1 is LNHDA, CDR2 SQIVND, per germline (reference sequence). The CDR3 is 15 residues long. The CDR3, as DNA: TGTGCCAGTAGTATAGATGGGACAGGGGCCTACGAGCAGTACGTC. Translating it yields CASSIDGTGAYEQYV.

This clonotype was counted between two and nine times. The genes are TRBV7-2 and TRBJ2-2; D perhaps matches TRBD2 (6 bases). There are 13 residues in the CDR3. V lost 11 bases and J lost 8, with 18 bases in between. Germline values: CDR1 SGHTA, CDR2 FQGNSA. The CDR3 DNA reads TGTGCCCTCGGAAGCGGGCAGGTTGGGGAGCTGTTTTTT. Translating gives CALGSGQVGELFF. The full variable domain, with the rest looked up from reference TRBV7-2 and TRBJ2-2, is GAGVSQSPSNKVTEKGKDVELRCDPISGHTALYWYRQSLGQGLEFLIYFQGNSAPDKSGLPSDRFSAERTGGSVSTLTIQRTQQEDSAVYLCALGSGQVGELFFGEGSRLTVL.

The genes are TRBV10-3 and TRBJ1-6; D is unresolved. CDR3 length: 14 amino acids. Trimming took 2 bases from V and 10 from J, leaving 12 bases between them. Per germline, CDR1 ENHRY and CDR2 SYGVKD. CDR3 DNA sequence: TGTGCCATCAGTGAGGGATCGTGGGAATCACCCCTCCACTTT. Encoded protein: CAISEGSWESPLHF.

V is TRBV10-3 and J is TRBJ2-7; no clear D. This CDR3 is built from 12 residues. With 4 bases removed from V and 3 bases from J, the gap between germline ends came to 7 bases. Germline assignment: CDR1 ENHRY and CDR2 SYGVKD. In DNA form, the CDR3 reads TGTGCCATCAGTGCAACGGGCTACGAGCAGTACTTC. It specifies CAISATGYEQYF.

CDR3 sequence (DNA): TGTGCCAGCAGCTCCGAGGTATGGCTGAACACTGAAGCTTTCTTT. Protein product: CASSSEVWLNTEAFF. V usage is TRBV11-2 and J usage is TRBJ1-1; D gene ambiguous. The V end lost 4 bases, the J end lost 0 bases, and 12 bases lay between the germline ends. The CDR3 is 15 residues long. Germline V gene lookup returns CDR1 SGHAT and CDR2 FQNNGV. The variable domain in full, with the rest retrieved from reference TRBV11-2 and TRBJ1-1, is EAGVAQSPRYKIIEKRQSVAFWCNPISGHATLYWYQQILGQGPKLLIQFQNNGVVDDSQLPKDRFSAERLKGVDSTLKIQPAKLEDSAVYLCASSSEVWLNTEAFFGQGTRLTVV.

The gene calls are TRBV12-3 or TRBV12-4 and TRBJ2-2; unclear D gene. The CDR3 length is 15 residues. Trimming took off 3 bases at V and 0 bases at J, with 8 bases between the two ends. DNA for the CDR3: TGTGCCAGCAGTTTGGTGCAGGCGAACACCGGGGAGCTGTTTTTT. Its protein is CASSLVQANTGELFF.

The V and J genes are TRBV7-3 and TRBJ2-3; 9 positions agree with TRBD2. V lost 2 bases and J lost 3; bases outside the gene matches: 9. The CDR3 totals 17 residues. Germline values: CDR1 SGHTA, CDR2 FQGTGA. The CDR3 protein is CASSLESSGKGTDTQYF. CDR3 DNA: TGTGCCAGCAGCTTAGAGTCTAGCGGGAAGGGTACAGATACGCAGTATTTT.

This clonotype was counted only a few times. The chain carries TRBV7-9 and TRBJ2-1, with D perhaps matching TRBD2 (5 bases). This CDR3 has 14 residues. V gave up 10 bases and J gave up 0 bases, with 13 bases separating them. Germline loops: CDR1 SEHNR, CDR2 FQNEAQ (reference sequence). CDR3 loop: CATRGTSSYNEQFF. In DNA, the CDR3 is TGTGCCACCCGGGGTACTAGCTCCTACAATGAGCAGTTCTTC. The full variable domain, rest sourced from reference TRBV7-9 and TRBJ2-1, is DTGVSQNPRHKITKRGQNVTFRCDPISEHNRLYWYRQTLGQGPEFLTYFQNEAQLEKSRLLSDRFSAERPKGSFSTLEIQRTEQGDSAMYLCATRGTSSYNEQFFGPGTRLTVL.

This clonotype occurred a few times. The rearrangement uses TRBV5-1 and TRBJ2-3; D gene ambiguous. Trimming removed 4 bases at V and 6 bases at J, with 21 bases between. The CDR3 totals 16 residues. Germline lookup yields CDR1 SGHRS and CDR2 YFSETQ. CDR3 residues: CASSGSPIVAPDTQYF. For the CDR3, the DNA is TGCGCCAGCAGCGGCTCGCCCATTGTAGCACCCGATACGCAGTATTTT.